Below are 19 T cell receptor beta chains sequenced from a single sample in a study of T cells after somatic rescue of genetic block (dated by TCRdb to the early 2020s). Library preparation used the immunoSEQ multiplex PCR assay. TCRdb limited this immuneACCESS table to in-frame rearrangements with V and J called. A share of clones is missing; checked studies link under half to unresolved V genes, and the rest is unexplained. This sample is represented by approximately 88,000 clones; around 90% of them were singletons. The leading ten clones occupy 1.6% of the sample. Sequencing was carried out using peripheral blood mononuclear cells (PBMCs). The receptor source for this set is a woman in her late teens or twenties.

The V gene is TRBV27, the J gene TRBJ2-1; 7 bases agree with TRBD2. The germline CDR1 and CDR2 sequences are MNHEY and SMNVEV (reference sequence). The J segment lost 5 bases and the V segment lost 5 bases, leaving 12 bases of the junction unmatched. This CDR3 region has 16 residues. The CDR3 coding sequence is TGTGCCAGCAGTCTTCGGACTAGGATAGTCGACAATGAGCAGTTCTTC. Translation: CASSLRTRIVDNEQFF.

The chain uses TRBV6-5 and TRBJ1-5; the match to TRBD1 covers 9 bases. J was trimmed by 4 bases and V by 6 bases; bases with no gene match: 7. Germline V gives CDR1 MNHEY, CDR2 SVGAGI. There are 15 residues in the CDR3. Written as DNA, the CDR3 is TGTGCCAGCAGCCGGAGGGGGACAGGGAATCAGCCCCAGCATTTT. Encoded protein: CASSRRGTGNQPQHF.

The V gene is TRBV19, the J gene TRBJ2-5; weak D call: TRBD1 (5 bases). CDR3 size: 16 residues. Germline CDR1 and CDR2: LNHDA and SQIVND (reference sequence). Between the trimmed V and J ends, which lost 3 bases and 2 bases, there was a span of 16 bases. The CDR3 spells CASSIQGQTTQETQYF. CDR3 DNA sequence: TGTGCCAGTAGTATTCAGGGCCAGACAACGCAAGAGACCCAGTACTTC.

The chain has TRBV28 and TRBJ2-1, with 12 bases matching TRBD2. CDR3 length equals 18 residues. Germline V gene sequence: CDR1 MDHEN, CDR2 SYDVKM. V trimming: 2 bases; J trimming: 10 bases; junction bases outside the gene matches: 15. The CDR3 spells CASSLRGASGRAVWEQFF. The CDR3 coding sequence is TGTGCCAGCAGTTTAAGGGGGGCTAGCGGGAGGGCCGTCTGGGAGCAGTTCTTC.

This chain connects TRBV9 to TRBJ1-2; a possible D gene is TRBD1 (5 bases). Germline V CDR1 and CDR2: SGDLS, YYNGEE. The V end lost 3 bases, the J end lost 10 bases, and 10 bases lay between the germline ends. This CDR3 spans 11 amino acids. CDR3 sequence (DNA): TGTGCCAGCAGCGGCCGACAGCCCTACACCTTC. Protein sequence: CASSGRQPYTF.

This clone was picked up a small number of times. The CDR3 is CASSRPTGRSYNEQFF. The CDR3 DNA is TGTGCCAGCAGTCGCCCGACAGGACGGAGCTACAATGAGCAGTTCTTC. The V and J genes are TRBV2 and TRBJ2-1; D may be TRBD1 (6 bases). The V and J ends lost 5 bases and 3 bases respectively, with 17 bases between them. CDR1 is SNHLY, CDR2 FYNNEI, per germline. The CDR3 consists of 16 residues.

The chain is built from TRBV5-1 and TRBJ1-3, with D possibly TRBD1 on 5 matching bases. Trimming removed 7 bases at V and 4 bases at J, with 12 bases between. CDR3 length equals 13 residues. Germline V gene data show CDR1 as SGHRS and CDR2 as YFSETQ. DNA of the CDR3: TGCGCCAGCGCAGGGACTGCCGGAAACACCATATATTTT. Encoded protein: CASAGTAGNTIYF.

This sequence joins TRBV5-6 and TRBJ2-1; perhaps TRBD1 as D (6 bases). The germline V gene encodes CDR1 SGHDT and CDR2 YYEEEE. Trimming left V 7 bases short and J 0 bases short, with 11 bases between. The CDR3 loop spans 14 amino acids. The CDR3 DNA follows: TGTGCCAGCCAGGGGTTAAGCTCCTACAATGAGCAGTTCTTC. This encodes CASQGLSSYNEQFF.

The rearrangement joins TRBV29-1 to TRBJ1-5, with TRBD1 as a possible D gene (6 bases). The CDR3 is made up of 13 amino acids. V was clipped by 3 bases and J by 7 bases, with 13 bases between them. CDR1 and CDR2 from the germline V gene are SQVTM and ANQGSEA. CDR3 loop: CSVESGVGQPQHF. The CDR3 nucleotides are TGCAGCGTTGAGTCAGGGGTTGGCCAGCCCCAGCATTTT.

The chain couples TRBV27 to TRBJ1-5; 8 bases agree with TRBD1. This CDR3 is built from 13 residues. Looked up from germline, CDR1 is MNHEY and CDR2 is SMNVEV (reference sequence). J was trimmed by 3 bases and V by 6 bases; bases with no gene match: 1. This CDR3 reads CASRGQANQPQHF. CDR3 nucleotides: TGTGCCAGCAGGGGACAGGCCAATCAGCCCCAGCATTTT.

The chain combines TRBV5-1 with TRBJ2-5, with 10 bases matching TRBD1. The CDR3 consists of 16 residues. The germline CDR1 and CDR2 sequences are SGHRS and YFSETQ. The V and J ends lost 0 bases and 3 bases, in that order; junction bases with no gene match: 5. DNA of the CDR3: TGCGCCAGCAGCTTGGTAGGGACAGGGGTCGAAGAGACCCAGTACTTC. As protein: CASSLVGTGVEETQYF.

V and J are TRBV28 and TRBJ1-5; possible D gene TRBD1, 6 bases. In germline, CDR1 is MDHEN, CDR2 SYDVKM. The V and J ends lost 6 bases and 6 bases respectively, with 12 bases between them. This CDR3 region has 13 residues. CDR3 DNA: TGTGCCAGCAGGGACAGTTCTTCTCAGCCCCAGCATTTT. This gives the protein CASRDSSSQPQHF.

This clone was detected only once. The rearrangement joins TRBV5-6 to TRBJ2-5; D not certain. This CDR3 region has 18 residues. The V gene's germline CDR1 is SGHDT and CDR2 YYEEEE. Trimming removed 2 bases from V and 2 bases from J, with 22 bases in between. The CDR3 coding sequence is TGTGCCAGCAGCTTAGGCGGAGTCAATTCTATGTTACAAGAGACCCAGTACTTC. It translates to CASSLGGVNSMLQETQYF. Complete variable domain (other parts from reference TRBV5-6 and TRBJ2-5): DAGVTQSPTHLIKTRGQQVTLRCSPKSGHDTVSWYQQALGQGPQFIFQYYEEEERQRGNFPDRFSGHQFPNYSSELNVNALLLGDSALYLCASSLGGVNSMLQETQYFGPGTRLLVL.

The chain uses TRBV6-1 and TRBJ2-3, with TRBD2 matching 13 bases. This CDR3 region has 16 residues. Per the germline V gene, CDR1 is MNHNS and CDR2 is SASEGT. V dropped 4 bases and J dropped 6; count of bases not matched to a gene: 7. CDR3 sequence reads: CASSGTSGSGSDTQYF. CDR3 nucleotide sequence: TGTGCCAGCAGTGGGACTAGCGGGAGTGGGTCGGATACGCAGTATTTT.

The V call is TRBV6-5, the J call TRBJ2-7, with D unresolved. The CDR3 consists of 13 residues. V was clipped by 8 bases and J by 3 bases, with 14 bases between them. From germline, CDR1 is MNHEY and CDR2 SVGAGI. In DNA, the CDR3 is TGTGCCAGCTCCGAGACTGGAAACTACGAGCAGTACTTC. Translating gives CASSETGNYEQYF.

CDR3 coding DNA: TGTGCCAGCAGCTTGGCCCCCCAGCGGGGGGGCACTGAAGCTTTCTTT. Encoded protein: CASSLAPQRGGTEAFF. The chain recombines TRBV5-4 with TRBJ1-1; D perhaps matches TRBD1 (5 bases). The V end lost 0 bases, the J end lost 4 bases, and 16 bases lay between the germline ends. Germline CDR1 SGHNT, CDR2 YYREEE (reference sequence). The CDR3 is 16 residues long.

The gene calls are TRBV7-9 and TRBJ2-5; the D is unclear. Trimming left V 5 bases short and J 0 bases short, with 10 bases between. The CDR3 length is 14 residues. Germline-derived CDR1 and CDR2 are SEHNR and FQNEAQ (reference sequence). CDR3 nucleotides: TGTGCCAGCAGCATACACGACAACCAAGAGACCCAGTACTTC. This codes for CASSIHDNQETQYF.

This sequence joins TRBV28 and TRBJ2-7; possibly TRBD2 for D (5 bases). CDR1 MDHEN and CDR2 SYDVKM come from the germline V gene. The CDR3 consists of 14 residues. Trimming removed 0 bases at V and 7 bases at J, with 13 bases between. CDR3 amino acids: CASSLWASPWEQYF. The CDR3 DNA reads as TGTGCCAGCAGTTTATGGGCTAGCCCCTGGGAGCAGTACTTC.

J is TRBJ2-3 and V is TRBV7-9; D possibly corresponds to TRBD2 (5 bases). This CDR3 has 15 amino acids. Germline loops: CDR1 SEHNR, CDR2 FQNEAQ (reference sequence). V lost 4 bases, J lost 6 bases, and 17 bases lay in between. CDR3 nucleotide sequence: TGTGCCAGCAGCTCACTAGTTCGGCTGGGGGATACGCAGTATTTT. Translated, it gives CASSSLVRLGDTQYF.